One sample yielded the 25 T cell receptor beta chains listed below, sequenced in a study of T cell responses to AZD1222 COVID-19 vaccine. TCRdb keeps only in-frame clones here, not all; method: immunoSEQ multiplex PCR. The sample consists of about 100,000 clones, about 85% of them appearing once. This material consisted of peripheral blood, taken on day 0 of AZD1222 vaccination. The source is an adult in good health.

V and J are TRBV12-3 or TRBV12-4 and TRBJ1-1; 7 bases agree with TRBD1. The V gene end was trimmed by 6 bases and the J gene end by 3 bases; junction bases not matched to a gene: 4. This CDR3 is 13 amino acids long. In nucleotides, the CDR3 is TGTGCCAGCAGCGGACAGGTGGACACTGAAGCTTTCTTT. This translates into CASSGQVDTEAFF.

V gene TRBV4-1 combines with J gene TRBJ1-5; D remains unclear. The CDR3 length is 15 residues. Germline values: CDR1 MGHRA, CDR2 YSYEKL. V was pared by 4 bases and J by 4 bases, with 14 bases between. CDR3 DNA sequence: TGCGCCAGCAGCCCCGGGTCCCTTGGGAATCAGCCCCAGCATTTT. Its protein product is CASSPGSLGNQPQHF.

J is TRBJ1-2 and V is TRBV10-3, with D uncertain. V lost 3 bases and J lost 0, with 8 bases in between. The CDR3 totals 14 residues. Germline assignment: CDR1 ENHRY and CDR2 SYGVKD. CDR3 DNA: TGTGCCATCAGTGACCACAGCGCTAACTATGGCTACACCTTC. It yields the protein CAISDHSANYGYTF.

The chain is built from TRBV5-6 and TRBJ2-1, with D unclear. Germline loops: CDR1 SGHDT, CDR2 YYEEEE. The CDR3 is made up of 13 amino acids. Trimming left V 1 base short and J 8 bases short, with 10 bases between. The CDR3 sequence: CASSLISGDEQFF. As DNA, the CDR3 is TGTGCCAGCAGCTTGATTTCCGGCGATGAGCAGTTCTTC.

A single count supports this clone. The rearrangement joins TRBV12-5 to TRBJ1-3; D unresolved. This CDR3 region has 17 residues. V was shortened by 1 base and J by 4 bases, with 17 bases between the two germline ends. Germline V gene sequence: CDR1 LGHNT, CDR2 FRNRAP. The CDR3 spells CASGLELPASEGNTIYF. DNA of the CDR3: TGTGCTAGTGGTTTGGAGCTCCCGGCCTCAGAAGGAAACACCATATATTTT.

This clone was counted a single time. The chain is built from TRBV3-1 (or the pseudogene TRBV3-2) and TRBJ1-6; D is possibly TRBD1 (6 bases). V lost 4 bases and J lost 0, with 22 bases in between. Germline values: CDR1 LGHDT, CDR2 YNNKEL (reference sequence). This CDR3 is built from 20 residues. CDR3 bases: TGTGCCAGCAGCCCTTCCGGGCCCGGAGGGGGAAGCTCCTATAATTCACCCCTCCACTTT. The encoded protein is CASSPSGPGGGSSYNSPLHF.

This clone was recorded once. This chain links TRBV11-2 with TRBJ2-3; 7 bases map to TRBD1. The CDR3 runs 16 residues. V shed 5 bases and J 0 bases; nucleotides not matched to a gene: 8. Germline V gene lookup returns CDR1 SGHAT and CDR2 FQNNGV. The CDR3 loop reads CASSARGSGSTDTQYF. As DNA, the CDR3 is TGTGCCAGCAGCGCCAGGGGGAGCGGTAGCACAGATACGCAGTATTTT.

J is TRBJ2-7 and V is TRBV6-1; D assignment may be TRBD1 or TRBD2 (5 bases each). CDR3 length: 16 residues. Trimming removed 4 bases at V and 0 bases at J, with 16 bases between. CDR1 and CDR2 from the germline V gene are MNHNS and SASEGT. The CDR3, as DNA: TGTGCCAGCAGTGTCGCCGGGACGGTGAGCTCCTACGAGCAGTACTTC. Protein product: CASSVAGTVSSYEQYF.

This chain joins TRBV5-1 and TRBJ1-4; D is unclear. The CDR3 length is 14 residues. From germline, CDR1 is SGHRS and CDR2 YFSETQ. Trimming left V 4 bases short and J 5 bases short, with 12 bases between. The CDR3 loop is CASSPTLGNEKLFF. CDR3 coding DNA: TGCGCCAGCAGCCCTACCTTGGGGAATGAAAAACTGTTTTTT.

The sample holds a few counts of this clone. The J gene is TRBJ2-2, the V gene TRBV19; a weak D match, TRBD1 (6 bases). The germline CDR1 and CDR2 sequences are LNHDA and SQIVND (reference sequence). V was clipped by 3 bases and J by 9 bases, with 14 bases between them. The length of the CDR3 is 14 residues. In nucleotides, the CDR3 is TGTGCCAGTAGTATCAGGGGTTGGATCAGGGAGCTGTTTTTT. It specifies CASSIRGWIRELFF.

The V and J genes are TRBV14 and TRBJ2-6; D may be TRBD1 (5 bases). V was trimmed by 4 bases and J by 0 bases, leaving 19 bases between them. Germline CDR1 reads SGHDN; CDR2 reads FVKESK. The CDR3 contains 19 residues. CDR3 sequence reads: CASSPSPARANSGANVLTF. The DNA for the CDR3 is TGTGCCAGCAGCCCGTCCCCAGCCAGGGCCAACTCTGGGGCCAACGTCCTGACTTTC.

The chain has TRBV7-3 and TRBJ2-2; TRBD1 is a possible D gene (5 bases). V was pared by 3 bases and J by 5 bases, with 10 bases between. CDR3 length: 14 residues. Germline V gene lookup returns CDR1 SGHTA and CDR2 FQGTGA. CDR3 coding DNA: TGTGCCAGCAGCTTCGACCAGGGAACCGGGGAGCTGTTTTTT. Translating it yields CASSFDQGTGELFF.

The chain links TRBV6-5 to TRBJ1-2, with TRBD1 matching over 8 bases. V lost 7 bases to trimming and J lost 8 bases; unmatched junction nucleotides: 9. Germline V gene data show CDR1 as MNHEY and CDR2 as SVGAGI. The CDR3 loop spans 13 amino acids. CDR3 sequence (DNA): TGTGCCAGCACCAAGACAGGGGTTCTGGGCTACACCTTC. Protein sequence: CASTKTGVLGYTF.

A remark on this clone: Within the sample, other DNA sequences also encode this same CDR3. The V gene is TRBV27, the J gene TRBJ2-1; perhaps TRBD2 as D (6 bases). The V gene's germline CDR1 is MNHEY and CDR2 SMNVEV (reference sequence). Between the trimmed V and J ends, which lost 8 bases and 1 base, there was a span of 15 bases. This CDR3 comprises 15 residues. CDR3 nucleotides: TGTGCCAGCCTGCCTCGGCGGGATTCCTACAATGAGCAGTTCTTC. Its protein product is CASLPRRDSYNEQFF.

This chain links TRBV5-4 with TRBJ1-2, with TRBD1 identical over 7 bases. Trimming took 4 bases from V and 2 from J; bases not matched to a gene: 8. Germline loops: CDR1 SGHNT, CDR2 YYREEE (reference sequence). The CDR3 runs to 15 residues. The CDR3 region has the DNA TGTGCCAGCAGCCCCTGGGGACAGTTAAACTATGGCTACACCTTC. This encodes CASSPWGQLNYGYTF.

This chain links TRBV7-2 with TRBJ1-1, with no clear D. The CDR3 length is 14 residues. V dropped 7 bases and J dropped 1 base, with 13 bases sitting between them. CDR1 is SGHTA and CDR2 is FQGNSA in the germline V gene. The CDR3 DNA sequence: TGTGCCAGCACTCCACCGGGTCCGAACACTGAAGCTTTCTTT. Protein sequence: CASTPPGPNTEAFF.

This clone was recorded a few times. The V gene is TRBV6-5, the J gene TRBJ1-1; D gene ambiguous. Germline CDR1 is MNHEY and CDR2 is SVGAGI. Trimming removed 3 bases from V and 0 bases from J, with 5 bases in between. CDR3 length equals 13 residues. As DNA, the CDR3 is TGTGCCAGCAGTTATTCTATGAACACTGAAGCTTTCTTT. Translating gives CASSYSMNTEAFF.

The V call is TRBV5-1, the J call TRBJ2-2; 7 nucleotides agree with TRBD1. CDR3 length: 17 residues. V trimming: 4 bases; J trimming: 6 bases; junction bases outside the gene matches: 15. Germline CDR1 is SGHRS and CDR2 is YFSETQ. CDR3 sequence: CASSTRTGPVFAGELFF. The CDR3 nucleotides read TGCGCCAGCAGCACAAGGACAGGCCCCGTGTTCGCCGGGGAGCTGTTTTTT.

The V gene is TRBV10-3, the J gene TRBJ2-3, with D maybe TRBD2 (5 bases). V was pared by 10 bases and J by 5 bases, with 16 bases between. This CDR3 is 13 amino acids long. Germline V gene data show CDR1 as ENHRY and CDR2 as SYGVKD. CDR3 nucleotide sequence: TGTGCCACCCGCCCGGAGAGCGGAGATACGCAGTATTTT. Translation: CATRPESGDTQYF.

The chain uses TRBV28 and TRBJ2-3; D is possibly TRBD2 (6 bases). The CDR3 runs to 16 residues. Germline assignment: CDR1 MDHEN and CDR2 SYDVKM. V lost 5 bases and J lost 2, with 17 bases in between. The CDR3 DNA reads TGTGCCAGCAGTCCGGACTACTGGGCGAACACAGATACGCAGTATTTT. Translated: CASSPDYWANTDTQYF.

The chain combines TRBV6-5 with TRBJ1-2; maybe TRBD1 (5 bases). The CDR3 is 11 amino acids. V lost 6 bases to trimming and J lost 5 bases, with 7 bases between them. In germline, CDR1 is MNHEY, CDR2 SVGAGI. The DNA of the CDR3 is TGTGCCAGCAGGGACACTTATGGCTACACCTTC. As protein: CASRDTYGYTF.

The genes are TRBV15 and TRBJ1-5; 9 bases agree with TRBD1. Losses at the gene ends were 0 bases for V and 16 bases for J; bases not matched to a gene: 16. The CDR3 consists of 16 residues. Germline CDR1 LNHNV, CDR2 YYDKDF (reference sequence). The DNA of the CDR3 is TGTGCCACCAGCAGAGATTGGGGACTTACAGGGGGCTTTCAACATTTT. Its protein is CATSRDWGLTGGFQHF.

This chain joins TRBV4-3 and TRBJ2-5, with a tentative D call TRBD1 (6 bases). The germline V gene encodes CDR1 LGHNA and CDR2 YSLEER. The V end was cut by 4 bases, the J end by 4 bases, with 16 bases between. The length of the CDR3 is 15 residues. The CDR3 DNA reads as TGCGCCAGCAGCCGCACCATACAGGGACGAGAGACCCAGTACTTC. As protein: CASSRTIQGRETQYF.

The chain couples TRBV28 to TRBJ2-5; D possibly corresponds to TRBD2 (6 bases). V was pared by 6 bases and J by 2 bases, with 10 bases between. This CDR3 has 13 amino acids. Germline CDR1 is MDHEN and CDR2 is SYDVKM. CDR3 DNA: TGTGCCAGCAGGCCGGGGGATCAAGAGACCCAGTACTTC. This codes for CASRPGDQETQYF.

The chain joins TRBV11-2 to TRBJ2-1; D gene uncertain. This CDR3 is built from 15 residues. Trimming took 2 bases from V and 3 from J, leaving 11 bases between them. Germline V gene sequence: CDR1 SGHAT, CDR2 FQNNGV. The CDR3 nucleotides are TGTGCCAGCAGCTTATCCGGGCCCCTCTACAATGAGCAGTTCTTC. Translated, it gives CASSLSGPLYNEQFF.